Following are 8 T cell receptor beta chains from one sample sequenced in a study of blood T cell repertoires in COVID-19. Sequenced by immunoSEQ multiplex PCR; TCRdb stores in-frame clones only, minus some. The sample consists of about 170,000 clones, just under 85% of them appearing once. Sequencing used peripheral blood. These receptors were collected from a woman of 80 years or more with COVID-19, enrolled during active disease.

The chain is built from TRBV4-2 and TRBJ1-5; no clear D gene. This CDR3 is 15 amino acids long. Trimming took 0 bases from V and 2 from J, leaving 8 bases between them. Germline CDR1 is LGHNA and CDR2 is YNFKEQ. CDR3 amino acids: CASSQEGGGNQPQHF. In DNA form, the CDR3 reads TGTGCCAGCAGCCAAGAAGGCGGGGGCAATCAGCCCCAGCATTTT.

This clone has only one observation. This chain uses TRBV7-8 with TRBJ1-5; 8 positions agree with TRBD1. This CDR3 has 18 residues. The junction had 9 bases not matched to a gene; V was cut back by 1 base and J by 1 base. Germline lookup yields CDR1 SGHVS and CDR2 FQNEAQ. The CDR3 sequence is CASSLGSVTGGSNQPQHF. In DNA, the CDR3 is TGTGCCAGCAGCTTAGGTTCGGTAACAGGGGGGAGCAATCAGCCCCAGCATTTT.

The chain has TRBV19 and TRBJ2-2, with 14 bases lining up with TRBD2. V gave up 4 bases and J gave up 2 bases; unmatched junction bases: 12. The germline gives CDR1 LNHDA, CDR2 SQIVND (reference sequence). This CDR3 spans 20 amino acids. The CDR3 spells CASSSTGTSGGIINTGELFF. The CDR3 region has the DNA TGTGCCAGTAGTAGTACCGGGACTAGCGGGGGAATTATCAACACCGGGGAGCTGTTTTTT. Full variable domain (remainder filled in from reference TRBV19 and TRBJ2-2): DGGITQSPKYLFRKEGQNVTLSCEQNLNHDAMYWYRQDPGQGLRLIYYSQIVNDFQKGDIAEGYSVSREKKESFPLTVTSAQKNPTAFYLCASSSTGTSGGIINTGELFFGEGSRLTVL.

This clone was counted only a few times. V is TRBV2 and J is TRBJ1-1, with 9 bases identical to TRBD1. The germline CDR1 and CDR2 sequences are SNHLY and FYNNEI. V was clipped by 7 bases and J by 4 bases; unmatched bases: 10. The CDR3 is made up of 15 amino acids. CDR3 DNA sequence: TGTGCCAGCACCCGAGAACAGGGGGCCAGCACTGAAGCTTTCTTT. Translating gives CASTREQGASTEAFF.

The CDR3 sequence is CASSPGQTSGNTIYF. DNA of the CDR3: TGTGCCAGTAGCCCGGGACAAACCTCTGGAAACACCATATATTTT. The gene calls are TRBV19 and TRBJ1-3; D possibly corresponds to TRBD1 (6 bases). The CDR3 is 15 amino acids. V was shortened by 6 bases and J by 0 bases, with 12 bases between the two germline ends. Looked up from germline, CDR1 is LNHDA and CDR2 is SQIVND (reference sequence).

This clone came up a few times. J is TRBJ2-7 and V is TRBV7-3, with 7 bases aligning to TRBD1. The V gene's germline CDR1 is SGHTA and CDR2 FQGTGA. Trimming took 4 bases from V and 5 from J; bases not matched to a gene: 8. This CDR3 spans 14 amino acids. The CDR3 loop reads CASSWNRGADEQYF. The CDR3 DNA reads as TGTGCCAGCAGCTGGAACAGGGGTGCCGACGAGCAGTACTTC.

The chain employs TRBV5-1 and TRBJ1-1, with D perhaps matching TRBD1 (6 bases). The CDR3 extends over 14 amino acids. V was pared by 3 bases and J by 3 bases, with 12 bases between. CDR1 SGHRS and CDR2 YFSETQ come from the germline V gene. This chain's CDR3 is CASSSTGRDTEAFF. The CDR3 DNA reads as TGCGCCAGCAGCTCAACAGGGCGGGACACTGAAGCTTTCTTT.

The chain joins TRBV5-1 to TRBJ1-3; 7 bases are shared with TRBD1. Trimming at V came to 4 bases and at J to 2 bases, leaving 9 bases not matched to a gene. This CDR3 has 16 amino acids. Germline assignment: CDR1 SGHRS and CDR2 YFSETQ. In nucleotides, the CDR3 is TGCGCCAGCAGCCTACGGGACAGCCAGCCTGGAAACACCATATATTTT. Amino acid sequence: CASSLRDSQPGNTIYF. The full variable domain, its missing parts supplied by reference TRBV5-1 and TRBJ1-3, is KAGVTQTPRYLIKTRGQQVTLSCSPISGHRSVSWYQQTPGQGLQFLFEYFSETQRNKGNFPGRFSGRQFSNSRSEMNVSTLELGDSALYLCASSLRDSQPGNTIYFGEGSWLTVV.